A single sample gave rise to the 9 T cell receptor beta chains below, sequenced in a study of T cell responses to AZD1222 COVID-19 vaccine. The data were produced by immunoSEQ multiplex PCR, yet TCRdb's version contains in-frame clones alone and is incomplete. The sample has 150,000 or so clones, 91% seen once. Sequenced here: peripheral blood, sampled on day 0 of AZD1222 vaccination. The receptors derive from an adult in good health.

The chain carries TRBV6-1 and TRBJ1-4, with TRBD1 as a possible D gene (6 bases). Germline CDR1 is MNHNS and CDR2 is SASEGT. This CDR3 spans 17 amino acids. Trimming cost V 3 bases and J 2 bases, with 16 bases left between them. The chain's CDR3 is CASSDKGTPKTNEKLFF. DNA of the CDR3: TGTGCCAGCAGTGATAAGGGGACACCAAAGACTAATGAAAAACTGTTTTTT.

The rearrangement uses TRBV27 and TRBJ1-1; 9 bases match TRBD1. After removal of 5 bases from V and 5 bases from J, the junction contained 15 bases not matched to a gene. Germline V lookup: CDR1 MNHEY, CDR2 SMNVEV (reference sequence). The CDR3 totals 17 residues. This chain's CDR3 is CASSRNRGLRLETEAFF. The CDR3 DNA follows: TGTGCCAGCAGTCGCAACAGGGGGCTGAGGCTGGAAACTGAAGCTTTCTTT.

The chain has TRBV28 and TRBJ2-3; 9 nucleotides align to TRBD2. J gave up 7 bases and V 7 bases, and 9 bases lay outside the gene matches. Germline values: CDR1 MDHEN, CDR2 SYDVKM. The CDR3 covers 14 residues. This CDR3 reads CASKIAGDLNTQYF. The DNA for the CDR3 is TGTGCCAGCAAAATAGCGGGAGATTTAAATACGCAGTATTTT.

The rearrangement uses TRBV7-8 and TRBJ1-1; 10 nucleotides align to TRBD1. The germline V gene has CDR1 SGHVS and CDR2 FQNEAQ. This CDR3 is built from 17 residues. V shed 5 bases and J 0 bases; nucleotides not matched to a gene: 9. The CDR3 sequence is CASSAGTGATMNTEAFF. The CDR3 DNA sequence: TGTGCCAGCAGCGCCGGGACAGGGGCGACGATGAACACTGAAGCTTTCTTT.

CDR3 sequence reads: CASSYHLQGAAYEQYF. CDR3 DNA sequence: TGTGCCAGCAGTTACCATTTACAGGGGGCTGCCTACGAGCAGTACTTC. The genes are TRBV6-5 and TRBJ2-7, with TRBD1 identical over 9 bases. J gave up 2 bases and V 2 bases, and 7 bases lay outside the gene matches. In germline, CDR1 is MNHEY, CDR2 SVGAGI. This CDR3 spans 16 amino acids.

The sample holds one count of this clone. The chain recombines TRBV6-5 with TRBJ2-7, with a weak D call TRBD2 (7 bases). The germline V gene encodes CDR1 MNHEY and CDR2 SVGAGI. Trimming pared 8 bases from V and 2 bases from J, leaving 19 bases between. This CDR3 comprises 15 residues. CDR3 in amino acids: CASHRGGQSTYEQYF. The CDR3 bases are TGTGCCAGCCATAGGGGGGGGCAGTCTACCTACGAGCAGTACTTC.

The J gene is TRBJ1-2, the V gene TRBV5-1; 7 positions agree with TRBD1. CDR1 SGHRS and CDR2 YFSETQ come from the germline V gene. V was clipped by 4 bases and J by 0 bases; unmatched bases: 6. The length of the CDR3 is 15 residues. Written as DNA, the CDR3 is TGCGCCAGCAGCCGAGGGGACAGAACTAACTATGGCTACACCTTC. This gives the protein CASSRGDRTNYGYTF.

V and J are TRBV19 and TRBJ1-5; a weak D match, TRBD1 (6 bases). The V gene lost 8 bases and the J gene lost 10 bases, with 18 bases spanning the gap. CDR1 is LNHDA and CDR2 is SQIVND in the germline V gene (reference sequence). The CDR3 has 13 residues. In DNA form, the CDR3 reads TGTGCCAGTCGTGCAAGTTGGGGGCGTCCCCAGCATTTT. Translation gives CASRASWGRPQHF. The full variable domain, rest sourced from reference TRBV19 and TRBJ1-5, is DGGITQSPKYLFRKEGQNVTLSCEQNLNHDAMYWYRQDPGQGLRLIYYSQIVNDFQKGDIAEGYSVSREKKESFPLTVTSAQKNPTAFYLCASRASWGRPQHFGDGTRLSIL.

The DNA for the CDR3 is TGTGCCAGCAGTGACAGGGGTGGGTCACCCCTCCACTTT. Protein product: CASSDRGGSPLHF. The chain joins TRBV27 to TRBJ1-6; 8 nucleotides match TRBD1. This CDR3 has 13 residues. V shed 5 bases, J shed 10 bases, and the junction held 4 bases outside the gene matches. Germline V gene lookup returns CDR1 MNHEY and CDR2 SMNVEV (reference sequence).